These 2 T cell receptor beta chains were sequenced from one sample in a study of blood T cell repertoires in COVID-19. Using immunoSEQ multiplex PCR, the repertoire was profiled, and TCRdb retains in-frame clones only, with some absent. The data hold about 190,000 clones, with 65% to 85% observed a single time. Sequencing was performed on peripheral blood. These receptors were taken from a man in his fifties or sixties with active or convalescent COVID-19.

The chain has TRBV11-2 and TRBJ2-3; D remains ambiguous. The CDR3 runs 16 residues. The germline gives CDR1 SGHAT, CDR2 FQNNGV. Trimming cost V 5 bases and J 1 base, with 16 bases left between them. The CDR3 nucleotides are TGTGCCAGCAGCCCCGTCAGGTTCTTGGGCACAGATACGCAGTATTTT. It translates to CASSPVRFLGTDTQYF.

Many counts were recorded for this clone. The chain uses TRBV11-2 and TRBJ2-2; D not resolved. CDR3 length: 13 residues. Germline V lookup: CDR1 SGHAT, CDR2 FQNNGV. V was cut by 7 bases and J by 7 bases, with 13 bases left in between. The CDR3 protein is CASTPRRVGELFF. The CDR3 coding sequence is TGTGCCAGCACCCCTCGTCGGGTCGGGGAGCTGTTTTTT.